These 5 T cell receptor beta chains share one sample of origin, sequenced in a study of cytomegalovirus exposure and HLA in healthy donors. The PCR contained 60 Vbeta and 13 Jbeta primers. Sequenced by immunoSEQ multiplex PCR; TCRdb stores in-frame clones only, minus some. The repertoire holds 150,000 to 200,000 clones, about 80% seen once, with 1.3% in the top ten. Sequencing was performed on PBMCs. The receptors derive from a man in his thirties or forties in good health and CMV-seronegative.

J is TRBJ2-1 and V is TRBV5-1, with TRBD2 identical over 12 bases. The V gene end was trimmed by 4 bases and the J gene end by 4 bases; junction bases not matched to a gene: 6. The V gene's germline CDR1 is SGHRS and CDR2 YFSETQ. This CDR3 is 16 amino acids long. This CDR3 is CASSLTSGGLYNEQFF. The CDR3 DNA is TGCGCCAGCAGCCTGACTAGCGGGGGCCTTTACAATGAGCAGTTCTTC.

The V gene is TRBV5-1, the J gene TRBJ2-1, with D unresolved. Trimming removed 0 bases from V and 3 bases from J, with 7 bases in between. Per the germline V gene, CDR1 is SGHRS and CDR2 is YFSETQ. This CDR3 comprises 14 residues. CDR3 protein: CASSLGSYYNEQFF. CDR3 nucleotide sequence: TGCGCCAGCAGCTTGGGATCCTACTACAATGAGCAGTTCTTC.

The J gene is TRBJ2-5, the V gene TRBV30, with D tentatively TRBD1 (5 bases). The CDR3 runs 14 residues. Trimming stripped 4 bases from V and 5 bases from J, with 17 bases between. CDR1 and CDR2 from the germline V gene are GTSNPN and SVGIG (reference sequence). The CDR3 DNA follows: TGTGCCTGGACGAGACAGAGTTCCAGGGAGACCCAGTACTTC. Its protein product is CAWTRQSSRETQYF.

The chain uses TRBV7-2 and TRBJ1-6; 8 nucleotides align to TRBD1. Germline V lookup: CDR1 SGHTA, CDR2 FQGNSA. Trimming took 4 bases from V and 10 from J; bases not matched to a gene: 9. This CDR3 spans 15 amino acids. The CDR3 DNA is TGTGCCAGCAGCTCTCGACAGGGGAGGATCTCACCCCTCCACTTT. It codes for CASSSRQGRISPLHF.

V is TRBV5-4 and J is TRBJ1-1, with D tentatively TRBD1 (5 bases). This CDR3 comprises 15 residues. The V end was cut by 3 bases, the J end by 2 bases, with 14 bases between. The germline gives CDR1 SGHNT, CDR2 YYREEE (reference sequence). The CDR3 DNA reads TGTGCCAGCAGCTCGGCGACAGAATTAAACACTGAAGCTTTCTTT. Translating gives CASSSATELNTEAFF.